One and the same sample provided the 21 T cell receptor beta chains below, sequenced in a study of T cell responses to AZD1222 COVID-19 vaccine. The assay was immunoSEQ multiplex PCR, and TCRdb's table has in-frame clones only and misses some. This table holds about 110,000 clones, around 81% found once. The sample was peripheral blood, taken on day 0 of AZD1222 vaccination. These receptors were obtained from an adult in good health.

For the CDR3, the DNA is TGTGCCAGCAGCACCGACGGACTATATGGCTACACCTTC. Translated: CASSTDGLYGYTF. This rearrangement joins TRBV9 to TRBJ1-2; D gene uncertain. The CDR3 sequence is 13 residues long. Trimming took off 4 bases at V and 5 bases at J, with 12 bases between the two ends. Germline V lookup: CDR1 SGDLS, CDR2 YYNGEE.

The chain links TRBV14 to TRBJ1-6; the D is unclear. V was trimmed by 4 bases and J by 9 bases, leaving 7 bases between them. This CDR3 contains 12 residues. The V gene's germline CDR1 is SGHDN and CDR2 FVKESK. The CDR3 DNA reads TGTGCCAGCAGCCTCAAAGGTTCACCCCTCCACTTT. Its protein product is CASSLKGSPLHF.

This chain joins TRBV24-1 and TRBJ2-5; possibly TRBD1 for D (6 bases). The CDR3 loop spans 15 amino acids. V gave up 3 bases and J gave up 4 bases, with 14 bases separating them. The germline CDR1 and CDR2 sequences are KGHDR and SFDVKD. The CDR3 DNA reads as TGTGCCACCAGTGATACGGCCGGGACAAGAGAGACCCAGTACTTC. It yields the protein CATSDTAGTRETQYF.

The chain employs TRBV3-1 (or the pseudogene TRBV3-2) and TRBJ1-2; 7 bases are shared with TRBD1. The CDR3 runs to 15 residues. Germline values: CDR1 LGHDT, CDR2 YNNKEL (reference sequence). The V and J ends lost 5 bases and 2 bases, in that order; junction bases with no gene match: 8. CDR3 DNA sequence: TGTGCCAGCAGCTGGGGACAGCGATCCAACTATGGCTACACCTTC. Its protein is CASSWGQRSNYGYTF.

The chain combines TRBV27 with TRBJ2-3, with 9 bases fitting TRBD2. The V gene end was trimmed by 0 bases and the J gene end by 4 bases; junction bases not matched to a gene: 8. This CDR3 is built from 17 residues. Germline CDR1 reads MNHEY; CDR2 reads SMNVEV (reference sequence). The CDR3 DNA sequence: TGTGCCAGCAGTTTATCGAGTCCAGCGGGGGGCCCAGATACGCAGTATTTT. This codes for CASSLSSPAGGPDTQYF.

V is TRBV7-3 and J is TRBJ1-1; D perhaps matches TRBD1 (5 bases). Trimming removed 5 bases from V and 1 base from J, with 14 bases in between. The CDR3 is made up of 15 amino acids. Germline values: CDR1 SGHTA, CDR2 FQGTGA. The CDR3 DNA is TGTGCCAGCAGCCCAAGTGACAGCCGGAACACTGAAGCTTTCTTT. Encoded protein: CASSPSDSRNTEAFF.

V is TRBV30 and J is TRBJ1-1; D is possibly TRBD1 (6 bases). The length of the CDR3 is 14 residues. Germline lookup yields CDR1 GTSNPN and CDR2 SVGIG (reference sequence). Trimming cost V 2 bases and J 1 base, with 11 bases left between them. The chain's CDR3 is CAWSKRQENTEAFF. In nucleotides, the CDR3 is TGTGCCTGGAGTAAGAGACAGGAGAACACTGAAGCTTTCTTT.

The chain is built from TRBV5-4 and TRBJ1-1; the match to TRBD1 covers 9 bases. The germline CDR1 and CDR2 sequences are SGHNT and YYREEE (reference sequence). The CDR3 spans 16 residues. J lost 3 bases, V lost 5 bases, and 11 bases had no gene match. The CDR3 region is CASRRSGQGYDTEAFF. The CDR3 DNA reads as TGTGCCAGCAGACGATCGGGACAGGGTTACGACACTGAAGCTTTCTTT.

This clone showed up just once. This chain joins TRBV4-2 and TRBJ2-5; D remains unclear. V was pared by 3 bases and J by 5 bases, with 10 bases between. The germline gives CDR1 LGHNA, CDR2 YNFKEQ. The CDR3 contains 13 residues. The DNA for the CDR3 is TGTGCCAGCAGCCAGAACTACGGGGAGACCCAGTACTTC. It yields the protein CASSQNYGETQYF.

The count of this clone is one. The CDR3 protein is CASRRGTGELFF. The CDR3 DNA is TGTGCCAGCAGAAGAGGCACCGGGGAGCTGTTTTTT. The chain combines TRBV6-6 with TRBJ2-2; D remains unclear. V lost 6 bases and J lost 4, with 6 bases in between. This CDR3 has 12 residues. The germline V gene has CDR1 MNHNY and CDR2 SVGAGI (reference sequence).

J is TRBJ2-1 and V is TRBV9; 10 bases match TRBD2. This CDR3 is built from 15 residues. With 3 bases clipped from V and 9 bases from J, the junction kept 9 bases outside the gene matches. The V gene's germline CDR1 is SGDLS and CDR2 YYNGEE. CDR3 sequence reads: CASSGLAGVRVEQFF. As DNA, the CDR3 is TGTGCCAGCAGCGGCCTAGCGGGAGTTAGGGTTGAGCAGTTCTTC.

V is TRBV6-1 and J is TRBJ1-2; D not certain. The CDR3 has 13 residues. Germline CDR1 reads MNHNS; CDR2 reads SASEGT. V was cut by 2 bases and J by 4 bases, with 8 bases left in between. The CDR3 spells CASSENSFYGYTF. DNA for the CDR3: TGTGCCAGCAGTGAAAACAGCTTCTATGGCTACACCTTC.

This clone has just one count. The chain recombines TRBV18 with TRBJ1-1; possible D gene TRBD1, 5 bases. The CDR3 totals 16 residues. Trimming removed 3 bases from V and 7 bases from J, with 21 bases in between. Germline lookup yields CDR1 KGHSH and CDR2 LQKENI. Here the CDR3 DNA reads TGTGCCAGCTCACCCCTACCCGGGACGGCTCTCGGTGAAGCTTTCTTT. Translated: CASSPLPGTALGEAFF.

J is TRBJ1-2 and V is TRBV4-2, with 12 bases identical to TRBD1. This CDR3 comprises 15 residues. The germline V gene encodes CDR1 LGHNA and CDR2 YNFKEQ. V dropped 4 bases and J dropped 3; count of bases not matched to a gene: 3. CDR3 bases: TGTGCCAGCAGCCTAGGGACAGGGGGCGACTATGGCTACACCTTC. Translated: CASSLGTGGDYGYTF.

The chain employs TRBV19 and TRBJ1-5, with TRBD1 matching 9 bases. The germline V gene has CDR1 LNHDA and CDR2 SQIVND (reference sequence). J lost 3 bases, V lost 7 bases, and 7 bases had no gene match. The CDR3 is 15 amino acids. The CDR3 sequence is CASIQQGAFNQPQHF. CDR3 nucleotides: TGTGCCAGTATTCAACAGGGGGCCTTCAATCAGCCCCAGCATTTT.

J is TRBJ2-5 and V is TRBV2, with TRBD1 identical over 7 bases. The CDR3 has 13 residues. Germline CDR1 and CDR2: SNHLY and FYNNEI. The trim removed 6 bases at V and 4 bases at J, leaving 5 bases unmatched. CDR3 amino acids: CASSPGQSETQYF. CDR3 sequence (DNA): TGTGCCAGCAGCCCGGGACAGTCAGAGACCCAGTACTTC.

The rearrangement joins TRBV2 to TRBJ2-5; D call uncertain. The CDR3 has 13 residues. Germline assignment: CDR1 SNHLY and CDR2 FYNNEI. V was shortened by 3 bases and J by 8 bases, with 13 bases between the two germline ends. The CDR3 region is CASSESVLGTQYF. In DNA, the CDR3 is TGTGCCAGCAGTGAGTCTGTTTTAGGAACCCAGTACTTC.

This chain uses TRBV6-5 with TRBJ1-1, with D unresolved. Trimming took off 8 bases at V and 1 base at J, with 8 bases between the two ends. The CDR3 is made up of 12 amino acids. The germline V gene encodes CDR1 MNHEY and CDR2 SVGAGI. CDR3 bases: TGTGCCAGCGGACGGGGGAACACTGAAGCTTTCTTT. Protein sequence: CASGRGNTEAFF.

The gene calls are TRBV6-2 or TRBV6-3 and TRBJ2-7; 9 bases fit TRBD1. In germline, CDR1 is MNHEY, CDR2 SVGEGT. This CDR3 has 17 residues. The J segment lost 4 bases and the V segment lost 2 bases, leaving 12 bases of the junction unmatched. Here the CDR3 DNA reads TGTGCCAGCAGTTACGGAATCTCGGGGGGACAGGGATACGAGCAGTACTTC. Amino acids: CASSYGISGGQGYEQYF.

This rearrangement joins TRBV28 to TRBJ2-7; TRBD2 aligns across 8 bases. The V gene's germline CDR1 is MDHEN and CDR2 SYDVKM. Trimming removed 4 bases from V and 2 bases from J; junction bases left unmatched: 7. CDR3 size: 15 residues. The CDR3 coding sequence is TGTGCCAGCAGTTCCCGACTAGCGCGCACCTACGAGCAGTACTTC. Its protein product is CASSSRLARTYEQYF.

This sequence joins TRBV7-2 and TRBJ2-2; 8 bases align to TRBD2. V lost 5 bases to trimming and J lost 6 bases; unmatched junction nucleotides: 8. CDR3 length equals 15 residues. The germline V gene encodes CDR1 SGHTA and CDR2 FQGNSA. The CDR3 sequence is CASSQGLADSGELFF. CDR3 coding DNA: TGTGCCAGCAGCCAAGGACTAGCAGATTCCGGGGAGCTGTTTTTT.